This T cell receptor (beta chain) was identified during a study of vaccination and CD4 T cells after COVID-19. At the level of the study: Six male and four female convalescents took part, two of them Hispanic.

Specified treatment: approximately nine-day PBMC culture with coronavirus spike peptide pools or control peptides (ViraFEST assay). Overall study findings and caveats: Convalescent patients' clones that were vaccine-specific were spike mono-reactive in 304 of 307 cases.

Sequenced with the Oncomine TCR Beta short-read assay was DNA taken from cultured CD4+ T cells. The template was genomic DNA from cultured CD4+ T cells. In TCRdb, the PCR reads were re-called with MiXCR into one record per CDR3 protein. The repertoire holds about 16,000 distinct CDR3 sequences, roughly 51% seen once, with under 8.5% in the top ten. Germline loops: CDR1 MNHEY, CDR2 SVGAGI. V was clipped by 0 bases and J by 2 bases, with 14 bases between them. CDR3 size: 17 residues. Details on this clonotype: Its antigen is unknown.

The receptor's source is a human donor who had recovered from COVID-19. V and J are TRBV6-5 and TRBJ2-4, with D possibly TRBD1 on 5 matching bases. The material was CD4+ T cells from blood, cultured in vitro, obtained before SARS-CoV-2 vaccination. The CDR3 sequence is CASSYSISRQPKNIQYF. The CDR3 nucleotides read TGTGCCAGCAGTTACTCGATTTCCCGACAGCCCAAAAACATTCAGTACTTC.